One and the same sample provided the 5 T cell receptor beta chains below, sequenced in a study of cytomegalovirus exposure and HLA in healthy donors. With 60 Vbeta and 13 Jbeta primers, the PCR was carried out. The protocol was immunoSEQ multiplex PCR, while the TCRdb copy is restricted to in-frame clones and leaves out a portion. The sample records 95,000 to 130,000 clones, 65% to 90% being singletons. What was sequenced was PBMCs. The source of these receptors is a woman in her twenties or thirties in good health and CMV-seronegative.

This chain connects TRBV6-5 to TRBJ1-1; D is unresolved. Trimming left V 6 bases short and J 5 bases short, with 16 bases between. Germline loops: CDR1 MNHEY, CDR2 SVGAGI. The CDR3 runs 14 residues. The CDR3 nucleotides read TGTGCCAGCAGAGTATCCGGGTCGGGAACTGAAGCTTTCTTT. It encodes CASRVSGSGTEAFF.

This clone appeared once. The chain links TRBV7-3 to TRBJ2-1; 9 nucleotides align to TRBD2. This CDR3 is built from 16 residues. CDR1 and CDR2 (germline): SGHTA, FQGTGA. V was pared by 3 bases and J by 3 bases, with 6 bases of the junction left unmatched. The DNA of the CDR3 is TGTGCCAGCAGCTTTTTAGCGGGAGAGGGCTACAATGAGCAGTTCTTC. Amino acids: CASSFLAGEGYNEQFF.

J is TRBJ2-2 and V is TRBV10-3; tentatively, D is TRBD2 (6 bases). Germline loops: CDR1 ENHRY, CDR2 SYGVKD. The CDR3 runs to 13 residues. The germline V and J ends were trimmed by 10 bases and 6 bases, with 15 bases remaining between them. CDR3 coding DNA: TGTGCCACCGCCCTGGGACTTTCCGGGGAGCTGTTTTTT. Protein: CATALGLSGELFF.

This CDR3 reads CASSASRQAYSGNTIYF. The CDR3 DNA follows: TGTGCCAGCAGCGCCTCGAGACAGGCCTACTCTGGAAACACCATATATTTT. The V gene is TRBV9, the J gene TRBJ1-3; possible D gene TRBD1, 6 bases. Trimming shortened V by 3 bases and J by 0 bases, and 16 bases separated the two germline ends. Germline CDR1 is SGDLS and CDR2 is YYNGEE. This CDR3 has 17 amino acids.

The chain joins TRBV18 to TRBJ2-5; possible D gene TRBD1, 5 bases. Gene TRBJ2-7 matches the end of the DNA better, so the J call may be wrong. The CDR3 covers 14 residues. Germline V gene data show CDR1 as KGHSH and CDR2 as LQKENI. The CDR3 nucleotides are TGTGCCAGCTCACCGTCCCCAGGGTCCCACGAGCAGTACTTC. Protein product: CASSPSPGSHEQYF.